This T cell receptor beta chain was sequenced for a study of shared clonotypes between healthy human individuals. V shed 4 bases and J 5 bases; nucleotides not matched to a gene: 20. CDR1 and CDR2 (germline): SGHTA, FQGNSA. This CDR3 region has 19 residues. Only CD45RO-negative cells positively selected for CCR7 counted as naive CD8 cells, so terminally differentiated effector memory CD45RA+ cells were excluded. Clones were read by immunoSEQ multiplex PCR, and TCRdb kept only the in-frame ones, dropping some. The data contain roughly 600,000 clones, roughly 98% of them singletons. The sample comprised naive CD8+ T cells sorted from blood. The chain has TRBV7-2 and TRBJ2-7; 10 positions match TRBD2. This clonotype originated in a man aged 30-40 years in good health. CDR3 protein: CASSSTHDDSGRRSDEQYF. CDR3 nucleotides: TGTGCCAGCAGCTCCACCCATGATGATAGCGGGAGGAGGAGCGACGAGCAGTACTTC.